The 20 T cell receptor beta chains listed next were all sequenced from one sample in a study of T cells after posttransplantation cyclophosphamide. Sequenced by immunoSEQ multiplex PCR; TCRdb stores in-frame clones only, minus some. Observed in the sample are fewer than 40,000 clones, none of them singletons. The material sequenced was PBMCs. The receptors were gathered from a woman aged 50 to 65 in good health and a related stem cell transplant donor.

This clone was recorded at least ten times. This chain's CDR3 is CSVVYGNTIYF. The CDR3 nucleotides read TGCAGCGTTGTGTATGGAAACACCATATATTTT. This chain joins TRBV29-1 and TRBJ1-3; no definite D call. Germline V gives CDR1 SQVTM, CDR2 ANQGSEA. This CDR3 has 11 amino acids. Trimming stripped 4 bases from V and 3 bases from J, with 4 bases between.

This clone was seen at least ten times. This chain links TRBV29-1 with TRBJ1-1, with D maybe TRBD1 (5 bases). Trimming removed 4 bases from V and 2 bases from J, with 20 bases in between. Germline CDR1 SQVTM, CDR2 ANQGSEA. The CDR3 has 16 amino acids. CDR3 in amino acids: CSVARSLRQGNTEAFF. CDR3 DNA sequence: TGCAGCGTTGCGAGGTCTCTCCGGCAGGGAAACACTGAAGCTTTCTTT.

This clone was detected ten times or more. The chain couples TRBV4-1 to TRBJ2-3; perhaps TRBD1 as D (5 bases). The CDR3 is 12 residues long. Trimming removed 6 bases at V and 5 bases at J, with 9 bases between. Germline values: CDR1 MGHRA, CDR2 YSYEKL. CDR3 nucleotide sequence: TGCGCCAGCAGTGAAGGGGTAGATACGCAGTATTTT. It encodes CASSEGVDTQYF.

The rearrangement joins TRBV11-3 to TRBJ2-5; D gene ambiguous. The CDR3 loop spans 12 amino acids. Germline lookup yields CDR1 SGHNT and CDR2 YENEEA. V dropped 2 bases and J dropped 2 bases, with 3 bases sitting between them. As DNA, the CDR3 is TGTGCCAGCAGCTTACATCAAGAGACCCAGTACTTC. This encodes CASSLHQETQYF.

This chain connects TRBV5-1 to TRBJ1-1; no clear D. The germline V gene encodes CDR1 SGHRS and CDR2 YFSETQ. The ends were cut back, 0 bases at V and 0 bases at J, with 6 bases in the middle. This CDR3 comprises 14 residues. CDR3 coding DNA: TGCGCCAGCAGCTTGGCCAGCGTGAACACTGAAGCTTTCTTT. Its protein is CASSLASVNTEAFF. The whole variable domain, filled in from reference TRBV5-1 and TRBJ1-1, reads KAGVTQTPRYLIKTRGQQVTLSCSPISGHRSVSWYQQTPGQGLQFLFEYFSETQRNKGNFPGRFSGRQFSNSRSEMNVSTLELGDSALYLCASSLASVNTEAFFGQGTRLTVV.

This clone was detected ten times or more. The chain carries TRBV6-5 and TRBJ1-2, with TRBD1 matching 9 bases. Trimming removed 6 bases from V and 8 bases from J; junction bases left unmatched: 10. Germline CDR1 reads MNHEY; CDR2 reads SVGAGI. There are 14 residues in the CDR3. The CDR3 DNA sequence: TGTGCCAGCAGATTACACGGGACAGGGCAAGGCTACACCTTC. Translating gives CASRLHGTGQGYTF.

This clone was counted between two and nine times. The V call is TRBV7-2, the J call TRBJ1-2; perhaps TRBD1 as D (5 bases). The CDR3 has 15 amino acids. Germline V gene sequence: CDR1 SGHTA, CDR2 FQGNSA. Trimming took 1 base from V and 4 from J, leaving 13 bases between them. The CDR3 bases are TGTGCCAGCAGCTTAGGACAGTCGGAAGTCTATGGCTACACCTTC. Translating it yields CASSLGQSEVYGYTF.

At least ten counts were recorded for this clone. V usage is TRBV19 and J usage is TRBJ2-5; D remains unclear. Trimming shortened V by 5 bases and J by 3 bases, and 4 bases separated the two germline ends. The germline V gene encodes CDR1 LNHDA and CDR2 SQIVND (reference sequence). The CDR3 sequence is 11 residues long. The CDR3 coding sequence is TGTGCCAGTAGTGTAAAAGAGACCCAGTACTTC. Its protein product is CASSVKETQYF.

This clone was seen repeatedly, ten times or more. The CDR3 loop reads CASSLGTGSSYNEQFF. The CDR3 coding sequence is TGTGCCAGCAGCTTAGGGACAGGGAGCTCCTACAATGAGCAGTTCTTC. The chain carries TRBV7-9 and TRBJ2-1, with TRBD1 identical over 8 bases. Germline CDR1 SEHNR, CDR2 FQNEAQ (reference sequence). CDR3 size: 16 residues. V shed 1 base, J shed 0 bases, and the junction held 2 bases outside the gene matches. Full variable domain (rest looked up from reference TRBV7-9 and TRBJ2-1): DTGVSQNPRHKITKRGQNVTFRCDPISEHNRLYWYRQTLGQGPEFLTYFQNEAQLEKSRLLSDRFSAERPKGSFSTLEIQRTEQGDSAMYLCASSLGTGSSYNEQFFGPGTRLTVL.

In its sample, this clone was seen many times. The CDR3, as DNA: TGTGCCAGCAGCCAAGGGGACAGGGAGGGAGAAAAACTGTTTTTT. It is translated as CASSQGDREGEKLFF. The gene calls are TRBV4-2 and TRBJ1-4; 9 bases are shared with TRBD1. V gave up 1 base and J gave up 8 bases; unmatched junction bases: 5. Looked up from germline, CDR1 is LGHNA and CDR2 is YNFKEQ. The length of the CDR3 is 15 residues.

For this clone: Compared with germline, one end of the junction differs, possibly owing to a read error. V is TRBV9 and J is TRBJ2-3; 10 bases match TRBD1. The CDR3 totals 16 residues. Germline-derived CDR1 and CDR2 are SGDLS and YYNGEE. The DNA for the CDR3 is TGTGCCAGCAGCGGCCGGGACAGGGGCCCGAGGGTCCATCCATTTTTT. It is translated as CASSGRDRGPRVHPFF.

This clone showed up many times. The chain recombines TRBV6-2 or TRBV6-3 with TRBJ2-7; 8 positions agree with TRBD2. The V gene end was trimmed by 8 bases and the J gene end by 3 bases; junction bases not matched to a gene: 6. The germline V gene has CDR1 MNHEY and CDR2 SVGEGT. This CDR3 spans 13 amino acids. The CDR3 is CASSLAAYYEQYF. CDR3 nucleotide sequence: TGTGCCAGCTCACTAGCGGCGTACTACGAGCAGTACTTC.

This clone showed up many times. This chain uses TRBV5-5 with TRBJ1-1, with 7 bases that match TRBD1. The germline CDR1 and CDR2 sequences are SGHKS and YYEKEE (reference sequence). V was clipped by 7 bases and J by 1 base; unmatched bases: 1. This CDR3 has 12 amino acids. The CDR3 sequence is CASGTANTEAFF. The CDR3 bases are TGTGCCAGCGGGACAGCGAACACTGAAGCTTTCTTT.

This clone was observed many times. The chain has TRBV11-3 and TRBJ2-1, with 8 bases identical to TRBD2. The ends lost 5 bases at V and 4 bases at J; junction bases unmatched: 7. CDR3 length: 15 residues. Germline assignment: CDR1 SGHNT and CDR2 YENEEA. The CDR3, as DNA: TGTGCCAGCAGCCTGAGCGGGAGTAATTACAATGAGCAGTTCTTC. Protein sequence: CASSLSGSNYNEQFF.

The chain uses TRBV6-1 and TRBJ1-1; a weak D match, TRBD1 (5 bases). V gave up 2 bases and J gave up 0 bases, with 16 bases separating them. The CDR3 contains 17 residues. From germline, CDR1 is MNHNS and CDR2 SASEGT. This CDR3 is CASSEWGGEGLNTEAFF. The CDR3 DNA follows: TGTGCCAGCAGTGAATGGGGGGGGGAGGGGCTGAACACTGAAGCTTTCTTT.

The table lists this clone with many counts. The chain employs TRBV6-6 and TRBJ1-3; 7 bases align to TRBD1. Trimming cost V 2 bases and J 2 bases; bases outside gene matches: 0. CDR1 and CDR2 (germline): MNHNY, SVGAGI (reference sequence). The CDR3 is 14 residues long. The CDR3, as DNA: TGTGCCAGCAGTTACGACAGGGCTGGAAACACCATATATTTT. Its translation is CASSYDRAGNTIYF.

This clone was seen at least ten times. The rearrangement joins TRBV5-1 to TRBJ2-5, with TRBD1 as a possible D gene (6 bases). Trimming stripped 3 bases from V and 2 bases from J, with 14 bases between. Germline V gene sequence: CDR1 SGHRS, CDR2 YFSETQ. The CDR3 totals 15 residues. The CDR3 here is CASSSLGQSQETQYF. The CDR3 coding sequence is TGCGCCAGCAGCTCCCTCGGACAGTCACAAGAGACCCAGTACTTC.

This clone showed up many times. The CDR3: CASSTWTGVDYGYTF. The DNA of the CDR3 is TGTGCCAGTAGTACCTGGACAGGGGTTGACTATGGCTACACCTTC. V gene TRBV19 combines with J gene TRBJ1-2; 9 positions agree with TRBD1. With 4 bases clipped from V and 3 bases from J, the junction kept 6 bases outside the gene matches. The CDR3 length is 15 residues. Germline CDR1 LNHDA, CDR2 SQIVND (reference sequence).

This clone was seen at least ten times. The J gene is TRBJ1-1, the V gene TRBV11-2; D not resolved. Trimming removed 1 base from V and 0 bases from J, with 15 bases in between. This CDR3 is 17 amino acids long. The V gene's germline CDR1 is SGHAT and CDR2 FQNNGV. The CDR3 loop reads CASSLGLGGQLNTEAFF. CDR3 coding DNA: TGTGCCAGCAGCTTAGGACTAGGTGGCCAATTGAACACTGAAGCTTTCTTT.

The chain is built from TRBV7-2 and TRBJ2-5; 8 nucleotides agree with TRBD1. Germline lookup yields CDR1 SGHTA and CDR2 FQGNSA. With V trimmed by 4 bases and J by 3 bases, 10 bases remained unmatched. This CDR3 contains 16 residues. In nucleotides, the CDR3 is TGTGCCAGCAGCTCCCGGCGGACAGGGATAAAAGAGACCCAGTACTTC. Amino acid sequence: CASSSRRTGIKETQYF.